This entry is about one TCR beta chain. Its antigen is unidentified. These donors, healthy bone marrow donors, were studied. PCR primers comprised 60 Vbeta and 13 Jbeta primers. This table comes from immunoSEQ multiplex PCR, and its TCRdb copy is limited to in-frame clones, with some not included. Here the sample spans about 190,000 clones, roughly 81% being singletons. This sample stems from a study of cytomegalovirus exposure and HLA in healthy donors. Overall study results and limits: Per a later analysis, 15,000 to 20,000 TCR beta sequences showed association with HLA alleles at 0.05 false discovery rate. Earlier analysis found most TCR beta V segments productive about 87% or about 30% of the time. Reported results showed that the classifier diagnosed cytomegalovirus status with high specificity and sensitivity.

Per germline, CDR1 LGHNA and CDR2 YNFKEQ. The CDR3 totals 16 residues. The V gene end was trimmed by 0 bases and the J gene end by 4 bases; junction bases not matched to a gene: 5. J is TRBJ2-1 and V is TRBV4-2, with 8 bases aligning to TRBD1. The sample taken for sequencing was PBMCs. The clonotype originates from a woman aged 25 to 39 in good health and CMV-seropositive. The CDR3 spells CASSQEPQGGYNEQFF. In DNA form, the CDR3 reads TGTGCCAGCAGCCAAGAACCACAGGGGGGTTACAATGAGCAGTTCTTC.